Following are 11 T cell receptor beta chains from one sample sequenced in a study of PD-L1 blockade in urothelial cancer. Time point: pretreatment peripheral blood. The assay was immunoSEQ multiplex PCR, and TCRdb's table has in-frame clones only and misses some. The repertoire holds roughly 54,000 clones, with roughly 85% as singletons. Sequenced here: PBMCs, sampled around atezolizumab (anti-PD-L1) treatment. The source of these receptors is a woman aged 55-70 years with urothelial cancer.

The chain is built from TRBV28 and TRBJ1-6; D might be TRBD1 (6 bases). Trimming took off 6 bases at V and 3 bases at J, with 15 bases between the two ends. The CDR3 has 16 amino acids. Germline CDR1 and CDR2: MDHEN and SYDVKM. The CDR3 spells CASRIRGGHYNSPLHF. Written as DNA, the CDR3 is TGTGCCAGCAGGATAAGAGGGGGTCACTATAATTCACCCCTCCACTTT.

CDR3 protein: CASSLTNEKLFF. In DNA form, the CDR3 reads TGTGCCAGCAGCCTTACTAATGAAAAACTGTTTTTT. This chain connects TRBV5-6 to TRBJ1-4; D is unclear. From germline, CDR1 is SGHDT and CDR2 YYEEEE. The V gene lost 4 bases and the J gene lost 2 bases, with 3 bases spanning the gap. The CDR3 has 12 residues. The full variable domain, in which reference TRBV5-6 and TRBJ1-4 provide the parts outside the CDR3, is DAGVTQSPTHLIKTRGQQVTLRCSPKSGHDTVSWYQQALGQGPQFIFQYYEEEERQRGNFPDRFSGHQFPNYSSELNVNALLLGDSALYLCASSLTNEKLFFGSGTQLSVL.

For the CDR3, the DNA is TGCGCCAGCACCCCGAGCCCCCCGGGACAGGGGGCGAGTGAGCAGTACTTC. It codes for CASTPSPPGQGASEQYF. The chain couples TRBV5-1 to TRBJ2-7, with 12 bases fitting TRBD1. The CDR3 consists of 17 residues. With 6 bases clipped from V and 7 bases from J, the junction kept 17 bases outside the gene matches. Per the germline V gene, CDR1 is SGHRS and CDR2 is YFSETQ.

This chain connects TRBV11-2 to TRBJ2-6, with 8 bases that match TRBD1. The CDR3 contains 19 residues. Germline CDR1 and CDR2: SGHAT and FQNNGV. Trimming at V came to 5 bases and at J to 1 base, leaving 13 bases not matched to a gene. The CDR3 protein is CASSARPPGGASGANVLTF. For the CDR3, the DNA is TGTGCCAGCAGCGCAAGGCCCCCAGGGGGCGCATCTGGGGCCAACGTCCTGACTTTC.

V gene TRBV2 combines with J gene TRBJ2-3, with 11 positions matching TRBD2. The CDR3 length is 19 residues. Unmatched junction bases numbered 18, after V lost 7 bases and J lost 3 bases. CDR1 and CDR2 from the germline V gene are SNHLY and FYNNEI. The CDR3 DNA follows: TGTGCCAGCATCGCCCTAGATAGCGGGAGGGCCGGTGGTACAGATACGCAGTATTTT. Protein product: CASIALDSGRAGGTDTQYF.

This chain connects TRBV6-5 to TRBJ1-2; TRBD1 is a possible D gene (5 bases). With 0 bases removed from V and 7 bases from J, the gap between germline ends came to 12 bases. Germline V gene lookup returns CDR1 MNHEY and CDR2 SVGAGI. There are 14 residues in the CDR3. The CDR3 reads CASSYSQGSRGYTF. CDR3 DNA sequence: TGTGCCAGCAGTTACTCGCAGGGTAGCCGTGGCTACACCTTC.

This clone was seen a handful of times. The chain employs TRBV19 and TRBJ1-6; D might be TRBD1 (5 bases). This CDR3 has 15 amino acids. V gave up 5 bases and J gave up 7 bases, with 15 bases separating them. CDR1 and CDR2 (germline): LNHDA, SQIVND (reference sequence). Written as DNA, the CDR3 is TGTGCCAGTAGTCCGCTGGCCACAGGAAATTCACCCCTCCACTTT. This sequence encodes CASSPLATGNSPLHF.

V gene TRBV27 combines with J gene TRBJ2-7; weak D call: TRBD2 (5 bases). The V end was cut by 4 bases, the J end by 2 bases, with 12 bases between. This CDR3 comprises 14 residues. Germline V gene sequence: CDR1 MNHEY, CDR2 SMNVEV (reference sequence). The CDR3 loop is CASSWTFSTYEQYF. The CDR3 DNA sequence: TGTGCCAGCAGTTGGACTTTTTCTACCTACGAGCAGTACTTC.

The genes are TRBV7-9 and TRBJ1-5; unclear D gene. The V gene lost 6 bases and the J gene lost 0 bases, with 3 bases spanning the gap. From germline, CDR1 is SEHNR and CDR2 FQNEAQ (reference sequence). This CDR3 has 12 amino acids. CDR3 sequence reads: CASSNSNQPQHF. The DNA for the CDR3 is TGTGCCAGCAGTAATAGCAATCAGCCCCAGCATTTT.

This clone turned up a few times. The gene calls are TRBV6-5 and TRBJ1-6; 8 bases align to TRBD1. The CDR3 runs 14 residues. Germline V gene lookup returns CDR1 MNHEY and CDR2 SVGAGI. The V gene end was trimmed by 9 bases and the J gene end by 5 bases; junction bases not matched to a gene: 6. As DNA, the CDR3 is TGTGCCAGTTCCCGGGACAGGCATAATTCACCCCTCCACTTT. Translation: CASSRDRHNSPLHF.

The chain employs TRBV7-9 and TRBJ1-3; TRBD1 matches at 8 bases. Trimming removed 5 bases from V and 2 bases from J; junction bases left unmatched: 14. Germline V CDR1 and CDR2: SEHNR, FQNEAQ (reference sequence). This CDR3 comprises 18 residues. The CDR3 loop reads CASSQPTGQVRTGNTIYF. CDR3 in DNA: TGTGCCAGCAGCCAACCTACGGGACAGGTTAGAACTGGAAACACCATATATTTT.